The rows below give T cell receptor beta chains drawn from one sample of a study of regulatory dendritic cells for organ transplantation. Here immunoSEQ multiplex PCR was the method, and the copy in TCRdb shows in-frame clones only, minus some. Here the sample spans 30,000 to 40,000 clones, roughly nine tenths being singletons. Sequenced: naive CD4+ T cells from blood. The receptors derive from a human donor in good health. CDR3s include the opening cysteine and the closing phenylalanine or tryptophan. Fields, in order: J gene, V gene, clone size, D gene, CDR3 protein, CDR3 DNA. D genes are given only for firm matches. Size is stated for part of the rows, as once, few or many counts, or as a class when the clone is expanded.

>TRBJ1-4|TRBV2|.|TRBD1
CASRQGSANEKLFF
TGTGCCAGCAGACAGGGGTCGGCTAATGAAAAACTGTTTTTT
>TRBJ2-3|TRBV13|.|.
CASNKRGAISTDTQYF
TGTGCCAGCAATAAACGGGGGGCTATTAGCACAGATACGCAGTATTTT
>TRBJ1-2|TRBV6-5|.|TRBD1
CASRSTGGRGYTF
TGTGCCAGCAGGTCCACAGGGGGCCGGGGCTACACCTTC
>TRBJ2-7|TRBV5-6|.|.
CASSLTAKQYF
TGTGCCAGCAGCCTGACGGCAAAGCAGTACTTC
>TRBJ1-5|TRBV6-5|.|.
CASTGRLGQPQHF
TGTGCCAGCACCGGACGGCTCGGTCAGCCCCAGCATTTT
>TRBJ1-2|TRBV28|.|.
CASSLGPSSYGYTF
TGTGCCAGCAGTTTAGGGCCGTCGAGCTATGGCTACACCTTC
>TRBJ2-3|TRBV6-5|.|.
CASRSQFTDTQYF
TGTGCCAGCAGATCACAGTTCACAGATACGCAGTATTTT
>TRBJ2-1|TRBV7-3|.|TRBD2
CASSLAGGPDNEQFF
TGTGCCAGCAGCTTGGCGGGGGGCCCTGACAATGAGCAGTTCTTC
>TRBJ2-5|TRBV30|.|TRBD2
CAWTTRGLAGETQYF
TGTGCCTGGACCACCCGCGGACTAGCTGGTGAGACCCAGTACTTC
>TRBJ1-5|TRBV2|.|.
CASKGDGGNQPQHF
TGTGCCAGCAAAGGAGACGGAGGCAATCAGCCCCAGCATTTT
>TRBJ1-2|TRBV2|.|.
CASSEQGFGYTF
TGTGCCAGCAGTGAACAGGGCTTTGGCTACACCTTC
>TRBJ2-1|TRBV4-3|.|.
CASSYGVPPYNEQFF
TGCGCCAGCAGTTACGGCGTTCCCCCGTACAATGAGCAGTTCTTC
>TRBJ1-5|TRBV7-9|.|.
CASSLDGGVNQPQHF
TGTGCCAGCAGCTTGGATGGGGGCGTCAATCAGCCCCAGCATTTT
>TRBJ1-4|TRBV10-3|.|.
CAIKDLNEKLFF
TGTGCCATCAAGGACCTTAATGAAAAACTGTTTTTT
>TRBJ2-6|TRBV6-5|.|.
CASSSGLAGANVLTF
TGTGCCAGCAGTTCAGGTTTGGCTGGGGCCAACGTCCTGACTTTC
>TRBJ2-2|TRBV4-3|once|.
CASSQELGLTGELFF
TGCGCCAGCAGCCAAGAGCTGGGGTTGACCGGGGAGCTGTTTTTT
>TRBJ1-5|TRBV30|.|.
CAWTRGGYSNQPQHF
TGTGCCTGGACTCGGGGGGGTTATAGCAATCAGCCCCAGCATTTT
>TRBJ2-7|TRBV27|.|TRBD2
CASSRWGYNREGLTVYEQYF
TGTGCCAGCAGTAGGTGGGGGTACAACCGGGAGGGCCTTACGGTTTACGAGCAGTACTTC
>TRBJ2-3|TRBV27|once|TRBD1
CASSIDRVTDTQYF
TGTGCCAGCAGTATCGACAGGGTAACAGATACGCAGTATTTT
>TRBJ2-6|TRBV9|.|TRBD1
CASSVAGTDSGANVLTF
TGTGCCAGCAGCGTAGCCGGGACAGACTCTGGGGCCAACGTCCTGACTTTC
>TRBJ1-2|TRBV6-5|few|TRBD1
CASRPDRGPGGYTF
TGTGCCAGCAGGCCCGACAGGGGACCAGGGGGCTACACCTTC
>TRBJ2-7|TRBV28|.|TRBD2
CASSFGREGSYEQYF
TGTGCCAGCAGTTTCGGTCGGGAGGGGTCCTACGAGCAGTACTTC
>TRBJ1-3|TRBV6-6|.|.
CASSYIPGNTIYF
TGTGCCAGCAGTTATATTCCTGGAAACACCATATATTTT
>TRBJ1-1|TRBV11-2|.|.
CASSFNRVKTEAFF
TGTGCCAGCAGCTTCAACAGGGTGAAGACTGAAGCTTTCTTT
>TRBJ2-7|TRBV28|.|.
CASSFGTYEQYF
TGTGCCAGCAGTTTCGGGACCTACGAGCAGTACTTC
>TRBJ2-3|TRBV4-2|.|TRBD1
CASTLAQGAEDTQYF
TGTGCCAGCACCCTCGCACAGGGGGCTGAAGATACGCAGTATTTT
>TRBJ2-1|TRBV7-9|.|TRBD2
CASSLTSGYNEQFF
TGTGCCAGCAGTCTGACTAGCGGATACAATGAGCAGTTCTTC
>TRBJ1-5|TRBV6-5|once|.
CASSPVGRESQHF
TGTGCCAGCAGCCCCGTGGGCCGTGAGTCCCAGCATTTT
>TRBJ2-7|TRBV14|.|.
CASSFANEQYF
TGTGCCAGCAGCTTTGCTAACGAGCAGTACTTC
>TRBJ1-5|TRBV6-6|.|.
CASVQGGPNQPQHF
TGTGCCAGCGTCCAGGGCGGACCCAATCAGCCCCAGCATTTT
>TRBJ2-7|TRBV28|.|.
CAIGPYEQYF
TGTGCCATTGGCCCCTACGAGCAGTACTTC
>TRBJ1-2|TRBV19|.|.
CASSALDRTALNYGYTF
TGTGCCAGTAGTGCGCTCGATCGGACAGCCCTTAACTATGGCTACACCTTC
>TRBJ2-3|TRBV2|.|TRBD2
CASSRPAGGTFRDTQYF
TGTGCCAGCAGCCGTCCAGCGGGGGGAACCTTCAGAGATACGCAGTATTTT
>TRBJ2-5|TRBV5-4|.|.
CASSLGGLQETQYF
TGTGCCAGCAGCCTGGGGGGCCTCCAAGAGACCCAGTACTTC
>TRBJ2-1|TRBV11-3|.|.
CASSLEGSNEQFF
TGTGCCAGCAGCTTGGAGGGGAGCAATGAGCAGTTCTTC
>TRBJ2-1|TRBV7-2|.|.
CASSLLAGSEQFF
TGTGCCAGCAGCTTACTAGCCGGGTCAGAGCAGTTCTTC
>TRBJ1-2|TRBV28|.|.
CASGQTTNYGYTF
TGTGCCAGCGGACAGACGACTAACTATGGCTACACCTTC
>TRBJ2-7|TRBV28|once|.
CASSLNRDNYEQYF
TGTGCCAGCAGTTTAAATCGGGACAACTACGAGCAGTACTTC
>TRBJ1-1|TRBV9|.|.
CASSAPNTEAFF
TGTGCCAGCAGCGCGCCGAACACTGAGGCTTTCTTT
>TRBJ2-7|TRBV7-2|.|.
CASSHTSGSTYEQYF
TGTGCCAGCAGCCATACCAGCGGGTCCACCTACGAGCAGTACTTC
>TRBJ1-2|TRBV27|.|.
CASSTLRTDNYGYTF
TGTGCCAGCAGTACCCTACGCACAGATAACTATGGCTACACCTTC
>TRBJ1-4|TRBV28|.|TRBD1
CASSTYRDREELGREKLFF
TGTGCCAGCAGTACCTATCGGGACAGGGAAGAGTTGGGTCGTGAAAAACTGTTTTTT
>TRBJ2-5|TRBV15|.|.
CATSRNPETQYF
TGTGCCACCAGCAGAAACCCGGAGACCCAGTACTTC
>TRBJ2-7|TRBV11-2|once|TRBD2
CASSPTLAETYEQYF
TGTGCCAGCAGCCCAACACTAGCGGAGACCTACGAGCAGTACTTC
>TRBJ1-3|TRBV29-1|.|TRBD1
CSVDRDNTIYF
TGCAGCGTAGACAGGGATAACACCATATATTTT
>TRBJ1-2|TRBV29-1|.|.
CSVEANRDGYTF
TGCAGCGTTGAAGCGAACCGGGATGGCTACACCTTC
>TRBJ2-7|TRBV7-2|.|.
CASRLDWNTYEQYF
TGTGCCAGCAGGCTAGACTGGAACACCTACGAGCAGTACTTC
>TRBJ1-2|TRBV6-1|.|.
CASSEPSGYGYTF
TGTGCCAGCAGTGAACCCAGTGGCTATGGCTACACCTTC
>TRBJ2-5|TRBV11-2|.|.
CASSLEATGRGETQYF
TGTGCCAGCAGCTTAGAAGCCACAGGGCGCGGAGAGACCCAGTACTTC
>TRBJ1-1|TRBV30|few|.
CAWTVISPNTEAFF
TGTGCCTGGACCGTAATCAGCCCTAACACTGAAGCTTTCTTT
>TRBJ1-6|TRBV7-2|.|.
CASSLVGHPSSYNSPLHF
TGTGCCAGCAGCTTAGTGGGACACCCGAGCTCCTATAATTCACCCCTCCACTTT